The 32 T cell receptor beta chains below all came from one sample that was sequenced in a study of cytomegalovirus exposure and HLA in healthy donors. Use of 60 Vbeta and 13 Jbeta primers characterized the PCR. Only in-frame clones appear in the TCRdb table, and some are missing; sequencing was by immunoSEQ multiplex PCR. The sample shows about 170,000 clones, 70% to 80% of them seen only once. Input material: PBMCs. Receptors were obtained from a woman under 40 in good health and CMV-seropositive.

V is TRBV29-1 and J is TRBJ2-1, with no clear D. From germline, CDR1 is SQVTM and CDR2 ANQGSEA. The ends were cut back, 2 bases at V and 8 bases at J, with 13 bases in the middle. This CDR3 is 13 amino acids long. This CDR3 is CSVEKTPSDEQFF. For the CDR3, the DNA is TGCAGCGTTGAAAAGACTCCTAGTGATGAGCAGTTCTTC.

The chain uses TRBV5-1 and TRBJ1-2; D is unclear. V was trimmed by 0 bases and J by 6 bases, leaving 15 bases between them. This CDR3 region has 15 residues. Looked up from germline, CDR1 is SGHRS and CDR2 is YFSETQ. CDR3 DNA: TGCGCCAGCAGCTTGGGACCACTCAAAGAGGATGGCTACACCTTC. Translating it yields CASSLGPLKEDGYTF.

The chain combines TRBV2 with TRBJ2-3; TRBD1 might be the D (6 bases). The germline gives CDR1 SNHLY, CDR2 FYNNEI. The CDR3 runs 13 residues. Between the trimmed V and J ends, which lost 7 bases and 5 bases, there was a span of 13 bases. In DNA, the CDR3 is TGTGCCAGCATTTGGGGGCCGGGAGATACGCAGTATTTT. It codes for CASIWGPGDTQYF. Based on the CDR3 plus reference TRBV2 and TRBJ2-3, the full variable domain is EPEVTQTPSHQVTQMGQEVILRCVPISNHLYFYWYRQILGQKVEFLVSFYNNEISEKSEIFDDQFSVERPDGSNFTLKIRSTKLEDSAMYFCASIWGPGDTQYFGPGTRLTVL.

A word on this clone: The same CDR3 is also encoded by other DNA sequences in this sample. The chain recombines TRBV30 with TRBJ1-1; TRBD1 is a possible D gene (6 bases). Per germline, CDR1 GTSNPN and CDR2 SVGIG (reference sequence). The CDR3 is made up of 13 amino acids. The ends were cut back, 0 bases at V and 7 bases at J, with 12 bases in the middle. CDR3 sequence: CAWSVLRGHEAFF. CDR3 coding DNA: TGTGCCTGGAGTGTACTGCGGGGGCATGAAGCTTTCTTT.

The chain is built from TRBV29-1 and TRBJ1-5, with 7 bases identical to TRBD1. V trimming: 6 bases; J trimming: 6 bases; junction bases outside the gene matches: 8. Germline CDR1 reads SQVTM; CDR2 reads ANQGSEA. CDR3 length: 13 amino acids. The CDR3 here is CSVQGGTAQPQHF. The CDR3 bases are TGCAGCGTCCAAGGGGGGACAGCTCAGCCCCAGCATTTT.

The J gene is TRBJ2-3, the V gene TRBV9, with 10 bases fitting TRBD2. The junction had 5 bases not matched to a gene; V was cut back by 0 bases and J by 1 base. CDR3 length: 17 amino acids. Germline V gene sequence: CDR1 SGDLS, CDR2 YYNGEE. The CDR3 loop reads CASSVDPSGRGTDTQYF. The CDR3 nucleotides are TGTGCCAGCAGCGTAGATCCTAGCGGGAGAGGCACAGATACGCAGTATTTT.

The chain carries TRBV9 and TRBJ2-5, with TRBD2 matching over 8 bases. Germline CDR1 and CDR2: SGDLS and YYNGEE. V lost 3 bases and J lost 4; bases outside the gene matches: 11. This CDR3 contains 16 residues. The CDR3 sequence: CASSGTSLKVGETQYF. Here the CDR3 DNA reads TGTGCCAGCAGCGGGACTAGCTTAAAGGTTGGAGAGACCCAGTACTTC.

V is TRBV18 and J is TRBJ2-2; D is undetermined. Germline CDR1 and CDR2: KGHSH and LQKENI. This CDR3 spans 12 amino acids. The ends were cut back, 5 bases at V and 2 bases at J, with 3 bases in the middle. The CDR3 is CASSINTGELFF. DNA for the CDR3: TGTGCCAGCTCAATAAACACCGGGGAGCTGTTTTTT.

DNA of the CDR3: TGTGCCAGCAGCCTAAGGGCCCCTACAGGGCTTTGGAACACTGAAGCTTTCTTT. Encoded protein: CASSLRAPTGLWNTEAFF. The chain couples TRBV5-6 to TRBJ1-1; D is possibly TRBD1 (6 bases). The CDR3 sequence is 18 residues long. Germline V gives CDR1 SGHDT, CDR2 YYEEEE. V lost 4 bases and J 1 base, leaving 23 bases between the germline ends.

The V and J genes are TRBV12-5 and TRBJ1-5; 9 bases are a match to TRBD1. Germline V CDR1 and CDR2: LGHNT, FRNRAP. CDR3 length equals 18 residues. The ends lost 7 bases at V and 0 bases at J; junction bases unmatched: 13. CDR3 nucleotides: TGTGCTAGTGCCCCGACAGGGGGAGGCAACTATAGCAATCAGCCCCAGCATTTT. This translates into CASAPTGGGNYSNQPQHF.

This clone was picked up a small number of times. The rearrangement links TRBV4-1 to TRBJ2-2, with unresolved D. The CDR3 sequence is 17 residues long. Trimming removed 2 bases from V and 3 bases from J, with 16 bases in between. The V gene's germline CDR1 is MGHRA and CDR2 YSYEKL. DNA for the CDR3: TGCGCCAGCAGCCAAAATCAATTCGAGCCTTACACCGGGGAGCTGTTTTTT. Amino acids: CASSQNQFEPYTGELFF.

The chain has TRBV5-1 and TRBJ1-2; D unresolved. Germline V gene data show CDR1 as SGHRS and CDR2 as YFSETQ. There are 13 residues in the CDR3. The ends were cut back, 0 bases at V and 4 bases at J, with 7 bases in the middle. The CDR3 DNA sequence: TGCGCCAGCAGCTTGGACAGCTTCTATGGCTACACCTTC. Translated, it gives CASSLDSFYGYTF.

The chain links TRBV30 to TRBJ2-6, with D possibly being TRBD1 (5 bases). The CDR3 loop spans 15 amino acids. V was clipped by 4 bases and J by 0 bases, with 10 bases between them. In germline, CDR1 is GTSNPN, CDR2 SVGIG (reference sequence). CDR3 bases: TGTGCCTGGACGCAGGGCAACTCTGGGGCCAACGTCCTGACTTTC. Translation gives CAWTQGNSGANVLTF.

This clone was seen more than once but under ten times. V is TRBV7-2 and J is TRBJ2-7; 7 bases are a match to TRBD1. CDR1 and CDR2 from the germline V gene are SGHTA and FQGNSA. CDR3 length: 14 amino acids. Trimming cost V 5 bases and J 4 bases; bases outside gene matches: 8. CDR3 in DNA: TGTGCCAGCAGCAAAAGCCGACAGGGTTACGAGCAGTACTTC. Residues: CASSKSRQGYEQYF. The full variable domain, completed using reference TRBV7-2 and TRBJ2-7, is GAGVSQSPSNKVTEKGKDVELRCDPISGHTALYWYRQSLGQGLEFLIYFQGNSAPDKSGLPSDRFSAERTGGSVSTLTIQRTQQEDSAVYLCASSKSRQGYEQYFGPGTRLTVT.

This clone has just one count. The chain joins TRBV28 to TRBJ1-6, with D maybe TRBD1 (5 bases). Per the germline V gene, CDR1 is MDHEN and CDR2 is SYDVKM. Trimming stripped 5 bases from V and 10 bases from J, with 21 bases between. CDR3 length equals 16 residues. The CDR3 sequence is CASSDLVGQTASPLHF. CDR3 DNA: TGTGCCAGCAGTGATCTCGTTGGACAAACTGCATCACCCCTCCACTTT.

This rearrangement joins TRBV28 to TRBJ2-7, with D possibly matching TRBD2 (6 bases). The CDR3 extends over 17 amino acids. V lost 8 bases and J lost 2, with 25 bases in between. Per germline, CDR1 MDHEN and CDR2 SYDVKM. The CDR3 here is CASAPPGGLGSPYEQYF. The CDR3 DNA reads TGTGCCAGCGCACCCCCCGGAGGGTTGGGGTCCCCCTACGAGCAGTACTTC.

The gene calls are TRBV2 and TRBJ2-7, with 7 bases matching TRBD1. Germline values: CDR1 SNHLY, CDR2 FYNNEI. The CDR3 sequence is 15 residues long. The J segment lost 3 bases and the V segment lost 6 bases, leaving 11 bases of the junction unmatched. CDR3 sequence (DNA): TGTGCCAGCAGGGCTGACAGGGTTAGCAACTACGAGCAGTACTTC. Its protein product is CASRADRVSNYEQYF.

In this sample, this clone turned up once. The chain combines TRBV4-1 with TRBJ1-6; TRBD1 aligns across 7 bases. The CDR3 runs 14 residues. Per the germline V gene, CDR1 is MGHRA and CDR2 is YSYEKL. V shed 3 bases and J 8 bases; nucleotides not matched to a gene: 4. The CDR3 region has the DNA TGCGCCAGCAGCCAGTACAGGGGTGATTCACCCCTCCACTTT. This sequence encodes CASSQYRGDSPLHF.

V and J are TRBV2 and TRBJ2-3; 9 bases agree with TRBD2. The germline gives CDR1 SNHLY, CDR2 FYNNEI. The CDR3 has 14 amino acids. Unmatched junction bases numbered 12, after V lost 9 bases and J lost 8 bases. The CDR3 region has the DNA TGTGCCAGTTCGACTAGCGGCAATGGGGGTACGCAGTATTTT. Its translation is CASSTSGNGGTQYF. The full variable domain, with the rest looked up from reference TRBV2 and TRBJ2-3, is EPEVTQTPSHQVTQMGQEVILRCVPISNHLYFYWYRQILGQKVEFLVSFYNNEISEKSEIFDDQFSVERPDGSNFTLKIRSTKLEDSAMYFCASSTSGNGGTQYFGPGTRLTVL.

J is TRBJ1-1 and V is TRBV4-3; 9 bases agree with TRBD1. J gave up 1 base and V 2 bases, and 2 bases lay outside the gene matches. CDR1 and CDR2 from the germline V gene are LGHNA and YSLEER. The CDR3 spans 15 residues. The CDR3 nucleotides read TGCGCCAGCAGCCAATCGGGACAGGGGAACACTGAAGCTTTCTTT. This encodes CASSQSGQGNTEAFF.

CDR3 loop: CASSGLPTGELFF. The CDR3, as DNA: TGTGCCAGCAGTGGACTGCCGACCGGGGAGCTGTTTTTT. This sequence joins TRBV25-1 and TRBJ2-2; D ambiguous. Trimming cost V 4 bases and J 5 bases, with 8 bases left between them. The CDR3 loop spans 13 amino acids. Germline assignment: CDR1 MGHDK and CDR2 SYGVNS.

The chain uses TRBV6-6 and TRBJ2-1; 8 bases map to TRBD1. The V gene's germline CDR1 is MNHNY and CDR2 SVGAGI (reference sequence). The V segment lost 2 bases and the J segment 3 bases; nucleotides outside the gene matches: 3. The CDR3 length is 15 residues. CDR3 sequence reads: CASSYGQGGYNEQFF. CDR3 DNA sequence: TGTGCCAGCAGTTACGGACAGGGTGGCTACAATGAGCAGTTCTTC.

The J gene is TRBJ2-7, the V gene TRBV27; tentative D call: TRBD2 (6 bases). With 1 base removed from V and 1 base from J, the gap between germline ends came to 14 bases. CDR1 and CDR2 (germline): MNHEY, SMNVEV (reference sequence). The CDR3 contains 16 residues. The DNA for the CDR3 is TGTGCCAGCAGTTTATTCTCGGGAGTCTTTTCCTACGAGCAGTACTTC. Translating it yields CASSLFSGVFSYEQYF.

The chain is built from TRBV7-2 and TRBJ1-5; D is unclear. The CDR3 loop spans 15 amino acids. Germline CDR1 and CDR2: SGHTA and FQGNSA. V lost 1 base and J 4 bases, leaving 11 bases between the germline ends. The CDR3 loop reads CASSLGNSGNQPQHF. CDR3 in DNA: TGTGCCAGCAGCTTAGGAAACAGCGGGAATCAGCCCCAGCATTTT.

This clone came up once. The gene calls are TRBV6-6 and TRBJ2-1; D not certain. Trimming shortened V by 6 bases and J by 5 bases, and 14 bases separated the two germline ends. Germline CDR1 is MNHNY and CDR2 is SVGAGI (reference sequence). The length of the CDR3 is 14 residues. CDR3 sequence (DNA): TGTGCCAGCAGACCCCCGGTGGAGAACAATGAGCAGTTCTTC. It translates to CASRPPVENNEQFF.

This sequence joins TRBV28 and TRBJ2-5, with 8 bases aligning to TRBD1. The CDR3 consists of 15 residues. V lost 3 bases and J lost 11; bases outside the gene matches: 14. CDR1 is MDHEN and CDR2 is SYDVKM in the germline V gene. The CDR3 DNA is TGTGCCAGCAGTTTTGACAGGGGAATATTACGGGAGCAGTACTTC. Its protein product is CASSFDRGILREQYF. Full variable domain (remainder filled in from reference TRBV28 and TRBJ2-5): DVKVTQSSRYLVKRTGEKVFLECVQDMDHENMFWYRQDPGLGLRLIYFSYDVKMKEKGDIPEGYSVSREKKERFSLILESASTNQTSMYLCASSFDRGILREQYFGPGTRLLVL.

CDR3 residues: CAWSRGIGYYEQYF. In nucleotides, the CDR3 is TGTGCCTGGAGTAGAGGGATTGGCTACTACGAGCAGTACTTC. J is TRBJ2-7 and V is TRBV30; D possibly corresponds to TRBD2 (5 bases). CDR3 length: 14 residues. With 2 bases removed from V and 3 bases from J, the gap between germline ends came to 14 bases. CDR1 is GTSNPN and CDR2 is SVGIG in the germline V gene (reference sequence).

The gene calls are TRBV6-5 and TRBJ1-1; 7 bases align to TRBD1. The CDR3 has 15 residues. The trim removed 4 bases at V and 0 bases at J, leaving 5 bases unmatched. Germline CDR1 MNHEY, CDR2 SVGAGI. DNA of the CDR3: TGTGCCAGCAGTTCTTGGGACAGCATGAACACTGAAGCTTTCTTT. As protein: CASSSWDSMNTEAFF.

This clone was found a few times. V is TRBV6-6 and J is TRBJ2-7, with a possible D match to TRBD1 (5 bases). The V end was cut by 4 bases, the J end by 5 bases, with 18 bases between. Germline CDR1 is MNHNY and CDR2 is SVGAGI (reference sequence). The CDR3 totals 15 residues. CDR3 protein: CASSSTVQGRDEQYF. The DNA of the CDR3 is TGTGCCAGCAGTTCCACAGTCCAGGGCCGAGACGAGCAGTACTTC.

This clone was recorded many times. V is TRBV14 and J is TRBJ2-1, with 7 bases aligning to TRBD2. The CDR3 runs 13 residues. V shed 0 bases, J shed 12 bases, and the junction held 5 bases outside the gene matches. CDR1 and CDR2 (germline): SGHDN, FVKESK. CDR3 amino acids: CASSQDPGRRQFF. The CDR3 DNA is TGTGCCAGCAGCCAAGATCCCGGGAGGCGGCAGTTCTTC. Together with reference TRBV14 and TRBJ2-1, the CDR3 gives the full variable domain: EAGVTQFPSHSVIEKGQTVTLRCDPISGHDNLYWYRRVMGKEIKFLLHFVKESKQDESGMPNNRFLAERTGGTYSTLKVQPAELEDSGVYFCASSQDPGRRQFFGPGTRLTVL.

This clone was detected once. The CDR3 DNA sequence: TGTGCCAGCCTCCCTAGCGGGGGTAAACACGAGCAGTACTTC. Protein sequence: CASLPSGGKHEQYF. The rearrangement joins TRBV6-6 to TRBJ2-7; 10 bases match TRBD2. Unmatched junction bases numbered 9, after V lost 8 bases and J lost 5 bases. The germline CDR1 and CDR2 sequences are MNHNY and SVGAGI (reference sequence). There are 14 residues in the CDR3.

This rearrangement joins TRBV29-1 to TRBJ2-7; 7 bases are a match to TRBD2. The CDR3 sequence is 15 residues long. With V trimmed by 1 base and J by 2 bases, 8 bases remained unmatched. CDR1 is SQVTM and CDR2 is ANQGSEA in the germline V gene. The CDR3 sequence: CSVEVRASGPYEQYF. The CDR3 nucleotides read TGCAGCGTTGAAGTTCGGGCTAGCGGCCCCTACGAGCAGTACTTC.